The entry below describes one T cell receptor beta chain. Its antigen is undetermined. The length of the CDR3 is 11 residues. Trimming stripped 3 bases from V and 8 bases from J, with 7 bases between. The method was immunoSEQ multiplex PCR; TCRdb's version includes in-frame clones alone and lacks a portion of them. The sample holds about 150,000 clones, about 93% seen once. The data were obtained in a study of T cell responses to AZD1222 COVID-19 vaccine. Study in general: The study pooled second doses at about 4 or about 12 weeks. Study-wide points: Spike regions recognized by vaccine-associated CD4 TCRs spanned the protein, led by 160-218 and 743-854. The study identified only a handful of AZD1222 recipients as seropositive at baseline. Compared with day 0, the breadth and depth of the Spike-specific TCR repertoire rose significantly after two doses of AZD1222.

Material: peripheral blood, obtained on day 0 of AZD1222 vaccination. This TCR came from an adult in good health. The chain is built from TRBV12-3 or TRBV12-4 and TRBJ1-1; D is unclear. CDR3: CASSFGREAFF. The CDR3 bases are TGTGCCAGCAGTTTCGGCAGGGAAGCTTTCTTT.